These 28 T cell receptor beta chains were sequenced from one sample in a study of cytomegalovirus exposure and HLA in healthy donors. Sequencing used immunoSEQ multiplex PCR; TCRdb keeps in-frame clones, though not all of them. The sample yields some 140,000 clones, approximately 85% seen once. The specimen sequenced was PBMCs. The receptors originated from a woman under 40 in good health and CMV-seronegative.

This clone occurred many times. V and J are TRBV9 and TRBJ1-2; 8 bases are a match to TRBD1. This CDR3 has 15 amino acids. The junction had 9 bases not matched to a gene; V was cut back by 4 bases and J by 4 bases. CDR1 and CDR2 (germline): SGDLS, YYNGEE. CDR3 nucleotide sequence: TGTGCCAGCAGCCACCCGGACAGGGAAGTCTATGGCTACACCTTC. Its translation: CASSHPDREVYGYTF.

The gene calls are TRBV5-1 and TRBJ2-4; 10 nucleotides align to TRBD1. Germline V lookup: CDR1 SGHRS, CDR2 YFSETQ. V was clipped by 3 bases and J by 8 bases; unmatched bases: 5. The CDR3 contains 14 residues. CDR3 sequence: CASSWGTGEDIQYF. CDR3 sequence (DNA): TGCGCCAGCAGCTGGGGGACAGGGGAAGACATTCAGTACTTC.

The chain recombines TRBV10-1 with TRBJ2-5, with D possibly matching TRBD1 (6 bases). The CDR3 is 13 residues long. Trimming took off 6 bases at V and 5 bases at J, with 13 bases between the two ends. Germline V CDR1 and CDR2: WNHNN, SYGVQD (reference sequence). Here the CDR3 DNA reads TGCGCCAGCAGCAACAGGGTAGGGGAGACCCAGTACTTC. Its translation: CASSNRVGETQYF.

The chain links TRBV6-6 to TRBJ1-3, with 7 bases that match TRBD1. Germline trimming cut 6 bases from V and 2 bases from J; bases unmatched to any gene: 7. CDR3 size: 15 residues. Germline V CDR1 and CDR2: MNHNY, SVGAGI (reference sequence). The CDR3 nucleotides read TGTGCCAGCAGCCAGGGGGTAGGCACTGGAAACACCATATATTTT. Translation gives CASSQGVGTGNTIYF.

This chain links TRBV5-5 with TRBJ2-1; D unclear. The CDR3 is made up of 16 amino acids. Germline-derived CDR1 and CDR2 are SGHKS and YYEKEE (reference sequence). V was shortened by 3 bases and J by 1 base, with 14 bases between the two germline ends. CDR3 in DNA: TGTGCCAGCAGCTGGTTTTGGGCAGCATCCTACAATGAGCAGTTCTTC. This gives the protein CASSWFWAASYNEQFF.

This clone is a singleton in its sample. This rearrangement joins TRBV4-2 to TRBJ1-4; 7 nucleotides match TRBD1. From germline, CDR1 is LGHNA and CDR2 YNFKEQ. The CDR3 length is 14 residues. V lost 7 bases to trimming and J lost 4 bases; unmatched junction nucleotides: 6. CDR3 DNA: TGTGCCAGCAAGACAGGGTATAATAATGAAAAACTGTTTTTT. Its protein product is CASKTGYNNEKLFF.

This chain uses TRBV27 with TRBJ2-1; 10 bases align to TRBD1. The CDR3 consists of 14 residues. V trimming: 8 bases; J trimming: 6 bases; junction bases outside the gene matches: 7. CDR1 MNHEY and CDR2 SMNVEV come from the germline V gene (reference sequence). As DNA, the CDR3 is TGTGCCAGCGGCCGGGACAGGGGTCCCAATGAGCAGTTCTTC. Its protein product is CASGRDRGPNEQFF.

The CDR3 sequence is CASSFRDRGLDEQFF. In DNA form, the CDR3 reads TGTGCCAGCAGCTTCCGGGACAGGGGGCTAGATGAGCAGTTCTTC. The V call is TRBV7-2, the J call TRBJ2-1; 12 bases fit TRBD1. Germline CDR1 and CDR2: SGHTA and FQGNSA. This CDR3 contains 15 residues. The J segment lost 8 bases and the V segment lost 3 bases, leaving 5 bases of the junction unmatched.

This sequence joins TRBV19 and TRBJ2-3; the match to TRBD1 covers 7 bases. Trimming took 2 bases from V and 6 from J; bases not matched to a gene: 8. CDR1 and CDR2 (germline): LNHDA, SQIVND (reference sequence). This CDR3 spans 15 amino acids. CDR3 DNA: TGTGCCAGTAGTATAAAGGGGGCGGGTTCGGATACGCAGTATTTT. Its translation is CASSIKGAGSDTQYF.

In this sample, this clone turned up a few times. V is TRBV10-2 and J is TRBJ1-2; TRBD1 aligns across 7 bases. The germline gives CDR1 WSHSY, CDR2 SAAADI. The CDR3 length is 13 residues. Unmatched junction bases numbered 2, after V lost 5 bases and J lost 2 bases. The CDR3 DNA is TGCGCCAGCAGTTTGGGACAGAACTATGGCTACACCTTC. This sequence encodes CASSLGQNYGYTF.

V and J are TRBV11-2 and TRBJ1-5; 7 nucleotides agree with TRBD1. V lost 4 bases and J lost 10; bases outside the gene matches: 13. CDR1 SGHAT and CDR2 FQNNGV come from the germline V gene. CDR3 size: 15 residues. Here the CDR3 reads CASSSGQVGVQPQHF. As DNA, the CDR3 is TGTGCCAGCAGCTCAGGACAGGTGGGGGTGCAACCCCAGCATTTT.

The chain employs TRBV7-2 and TRBJ1-2, with 7 nucleotides matching TRBD1. Trimming removed 3 bases from V and 7 bases from J; junction bases left unmatched: 11. CDR3 size: 15 residues. CDR1 and CDR2 (germline): SGHTA, FQGNSA. As DNA, the CDR3 is TGTGCCAGCAGCTTTGACCCTACAGGGGCTGGTGGCTACACCTTC. This translates into CASSFDPTGAGGYTF. Using reference TRBV7-2 and TRBJ1-2 for the parts outside the CDR3, the full variable domain is GAGVSQSPSNKVTEKGKDVELRCDPISGHTALYWYRQSLGQGLEFLIYFQGNSAPDKSGLPSDRFSAERTGGSVSTLTIQRTQQEDSAVYLCASSFDPTGAGGYTFGSGTRLTVV.

V usage is TRBV5-8 and J usage is TRBJ1-1; tentative D call: TRBD1 (5 bases). This CDR3 contains 14 residues. Germline lookup yields CDR1 SGHTS and CDR2 YDEGEE. Between the trimmed V and J ends, which lost 3 bases and 1 base, there was a span of 10 bases. Here the CDR3 DNA reads TGTGCCAGCAGCTACCGACAGAGGAACACTGAAGCTTTCTTT. Encoded protein: CASSYRQRNTEAFF.

The V and J genes are TRBV5-4 and TRBJ1-1; a weak D match, TRBD1 (6 bases). Germline values: CDR1 SGHNT, CDR2 YYREEE (reference sequence). The germline V and J ends were trimmed by 1 base and 1 base, with 11 bases remaining between them. CDR3 length: 15 residues. The CDR3 loop is CASSLSGTKNTEAFF. As DNA, the CDR3 is TGTGCCAGCAGCTTGTCCGGGACAAAGAACACTGAAGCTTTCTTT.

The rearrangement uses TRBV6-4 and TRBJ1-1; 7 nucleotides line up with TRBD1. The CDR3 runs to 13 residues. V was pared by 6 bases and J by 5 bases, with 6 bases of the junction left unmatched. Germline V gives CDR1 MRHNA, CDR2 SNTAGT. The CDR3 DNA follows: TGTGCCAGCAGAGAACAGGGGATGACTGAAGCTTTCTTT. It translates to CASREQGMTEAFF.

The chain recombines TRBV11-2 with TRBJ1-1; no definite D call. CDR1 and CDR2 (germline): SGHAT, FQNNGV. Trimming shortened V by 3 bases and J by 0 bases, and 5 bases separated the two germline ends. The CDR3 totals 13 residues. The CDR3 protein is CASSFTVNTEAFF. DNA of the CDR3: TGTGCCAGCAGCTTTACGGTGAACACTGAAGCTTTCTTT. The variable domain in full, with the rest retrieved from reference TRBV11-2 and TRBJ1-1, is EAGVAQSPRYKIIEKRQSVAFWCNPISGHATLYWYQQILGQGPKLLIQFQNNGVVDDSQLPKDRFSAERLKGVDSTLKIQPAKLEDSAVYLCASSFTVNTEAFFGQGTRLTVV.

The chain has TRBV4-2 and TRBJ1-5; 9 nucleotides match TRBD1. V lost 4 bases to trimming and J lost 5 bases; unmatched junction nucleotides: 12. The CDR3 is 17 residues long. Germline values: CDR1 LGHNA, CDR2 YNFKEQ. CDR3 loop: CASSRVRTDRGYQPQHF. The CDR3 DNA reads TGTGCCAGCAGCCGAGTACGGACGGACAGGGGTTATCAGCCCCAGCATTTT.

In this sample, this clone turned up a few times. This chain connects TRBV6-5 to TRBJ2-7, with TRBD2 matching over 11 bases. The V gene's germline CDR1 is MNHEY and CDR2 SVGAGI. This CDR3 is built from 13 residues. After removal of 4 bases from V and 7 bases from J, the junction contained 3 bases not matched to a gene. The CDR3 nucleotides are TGTGCCAGCAGTTCTCTAGCGGGGGGTGAGCAGTACTTC. Protein: CASSSLAGGEQYF.

The chain employs TRBV6-5 and TRBJ1-2; tentatively, D is TRBD1 (6 bases). CDR1 and CDR2 from the germline V gene are MNHEY and SVGAGI. The CDR3 has 14 amino acids. The V end was cut by 6 bases, the J end by 2 bases, with 13 bases between. The CDR3 is CASSQSTGNYGYTF. The CDR3 DNA is TGTGCCAGCAGCCAATCCACAGGGAACTATGGCTACACCTTC.

The gene calls are TRBV7-2 and TRBJ2-4; D remains unclear. Trimming removed 1 base at V and 0 bases at J, with 10 bases between. Germline CDR1 reads SGHTA; CDR2 reads FQGNSA. CDR3 length: 16 residues. The CDR3 is CASSLVANLAKNIQYF. CDR3 nucleotide sequence: TGTGCCAGCAGCTTAGTAGCCAATTTAGCCAAAAACATTCAGTACTTC. Full variable domain (rest looked up from reference TRBV7-2 and TRBJ2-4): GAGVSQSPSNKVTEKGKDVELRCDPISGHTALYWYRQSLGQGLEFLIYFQGNSAPDKSGLPSDRFSAERTGGSVSTLTIQRTQQEDSAVYLCASSLVANLAKNIQYFGAGTRLSVL.

The chain employs TRBV5-1 and TRBJ2-7, with TRBD1 matching 8 bases. This CDR3 has 15 residues. V was clipped by 2 bases and J by 5 bases; unmatched bases: 9. The germline V gene encodes CDR1 SGHRS and CDR2 YFSETQ. The CDR3 region is CASSFSGQGIHEQYF. DNA for the CDR3: TGCGCCAGCAGCTTCTCTGGACAGGGAATCCACGAGCAGTACTTC.

The chain combines TRBV4-2 with TRBJ1-2, with D possibly TRBD1 on 5 matching bases. This CDR3 contains 15 residues. CDR1 and CDR2 (germline): LGHNA, YNFKEQ. Trimming pared 3 bases from V and 2 bases from J, leaving 13 bases between. As DNA, the CDR3 is TGTGCCAGCAGCCAGCGGGGGGGTTTGAACTATGGCTACACCTTC. Translating it yields CASSQRGGLNYGYTF.

The rearrangement links TRBV5-4 to TRBJ1-2; D is ambiguous. The CDR3 runs to 16 residues. V was clipped by 3 bases and J by 4 bases, with 19 bases between them. Germline CDR1 SGHNT, CDR2 YYREEE (reference sequence). The CDR3 loop reads CASSSKVVRTGYGYTF. CDR3 bases: TGTGCCAGCAGCTCAAAGGTCGTCCGCACGGGCTATGGCTACACCTTC.

The CDR3 is CASSTGTGAIGNTIYF. The CDR3 bases are TGTGCCAGCAGCACGGGGACAGGGGCGATTGGAAACACCATATATTTT. The chain carries TRBV27 and TRBJ1-3; the match to TRBD1 covers 10 bases. V lost 6 bases, J lost 3 bases, and 8 bases stayed unmatched. The CDR3 has 16 amino acids. The germline V gene has CDR1 MNHEY and CDR2 SMNVEV (reference sequence).

V and J are TRBV6-5 and TRBJ2-7; 8 positions agree with TRBD2. This CDR3 has 14 residues. V shed 7 bases, J shed 0 bases, and the junction held 5 bases outside the gene matches. Germline CDR1 is MNHEY and CDR2 is SVGAGI. The DNA of the CDR3 is TGTGCCAGCAACAGCGGGAGAAGCTCCTACGAGCAGTACTTC. This gives the protein CASNSGRSSYEQYF.

This chain links TRBV7-2 with TRBJ1-1; D uncertain. This CDR3 spans 14 amino acids. V dropped 5 bases and J dropped 1 base, with 11 bases sitting between them. Germline V gene sequence: CDR1 SGHTA, CDR2 FQGNSA. The CDR3 here is CASSKERGNTEAFF. CDR3 bases: TGTGCCAGCAGCAAGGAGCGCGGGAACACTGAAGCTTTCTTT.

This chain connects TRBV2 to TRBJ2-7, with 10 positions matching TRBD2. The length of the CDR3 is 15 residues. Germline CDR1 and CDR2: SNHLY and FYNNEI. The V and J ends lost 4 bases and 2 bases, in that order; junction bases with no gene match: 5. CDR3 sequence reads: CASSVSSGGTYEQYF. Here the CDR3 DNA reads TGTGCCAGCAGTGTATCTAGCGGGGGAACCTACGAGCAGTACTTC.

This clone was counted a single time. This sequence joins TRBV4-1 and TRBJ1-2, with D maybe TRBD1 (6 bases). This CDR3 is built from 15 residues. V shed 3 bases and J shed 2 bases, with 13 bases lying between them. The germline V gene encodes CDR1 MGHRA and CDR2 YSYEKL. For the CDR3, the DNA is TGCGCCAGCAGCCAGCCCCAACAGGGAAACTATGGCTACACCTTC. This sequence encodes CASSQPQQGNYGYTF.